The entry below describes one T cell receptor beta chain. Its target is not known. The sample comes from a study of beta chain features in type 1 diabetes. Notes on the study in general: Type 1 diabetes patients had TCRB CDR3s that were shorter (moderately but significantly so) in all four CD4+ subsets. Within the patient group, naive, central memory and Treg TCRB repertoires appeared more similar to each other than within healthy donors.

The ends lost 3 bases at V and 7 bases at J; junction bases unmatched: 5. The CDR3 is 14 residues long. Germline V gene sequence: CDR1 MNHNS, CDR2 SASEGT. Each donor gave one heparinised blood draw averaging around 0.12 L. cDNA synthesis used the whole RNA isolate, giving expressed TCRB sequences. The protocol was immunoSEQ multiplex PCR, while the TCRdb copy is restricted to in-frame clones and leaves out a portion. The sample consists of about 16,000 clones, 55% of them appearing once. Sequences were obtained from stem cell memory CD4+ T cells from blood. The receptor comes from a woman aged 18-30 years in good health. The chain has TRBV6-1 and TRBJ1-5; 8 positions match TRBD1. The CDR3, as DNA: TGTGCCAGCAGTGAGGACAGGGTGAACCAGCCCCAGCATTTT. This codes for CASSEDRVNQPQHF.